The T cell receptor beta chain under discussion was sequenced for a study of somatic mutations in cytotoxic T cells in rheumatoid arthritis. Study-level points and caveats: TRBV07 showed slight underrepresentation in rheumatoid arthritis patients, unadjusted for multiple comparisons. Of 65 patients, about eight had a largest CD8+ clone that exceeded 20% of CD8+ cells. The clonality of CD8+ T cells was not significantly different between rheumatoid arthritis patients and age-matched healthy controls.

Germline trimming cut 2 bases from V and 6 bases from J; bases unmatched to any gene: 4. CDR3 length equals 14 residues. Germline V lookup: CDR1 MGHDK, CDR2 SYGVNS. Remarks on this clone: Its target is not known.

Per the authors' pipeline: Published virus-specific TCRB sequences found rare matches among patient CD8+ clones larger than 1%. The assay was immunoSEQ multiplex PCR, and TCRdb's table has in-frame clones only and misses some. The V and J calls and clone size come from that table; D and trimming were worked out from the DNA. The top ten clones hold 8.4% of a sample with approximately 30,000 clones, 75% to 90% of them seen once. The TCR originated in an adult with rheumatoid arthritis. Source material: CD8+ T cells sorted from blood. The chain couples TRBV25-1 to TRBJ2-7; TRBD1 matches at 10 bases. The CDR3 region has the DNA TGTGCCAGCAGTGAAAAGACAGGGGGCGGCGAGCAGTACTTC. As protein: CASSEKTGGGEQYF.